This T cell receptor beta chain was profiled in a study of metastatic and nonmetastatic thyroid tumors. About the research overall: Comparison of repertoires was carried out across blood and tumor or nodule tissue from malignant and benign thyroid patients. Study-wide results and limits: It was reported that TCR beta diversity was significantly higher in malignant thyroid tumors than benign nodules, in blood and tumor.

The germline V gene has CDR1 SNHLY and CDR2 FYNNEI. The CDR3 sequence is 13 residues long. Losses at the gene ends were 4 bases for V and 1 base for J; bases not matched to a gene: 0. Thyroid surgery took place with no prior treatment in any patient. This clone was seen at least ten times. Its antigen remains unidentified. Per the authors' pipeline: CDR3 differences across clinicopathological groups were used to build a distant-metastasis classifier for papillary thyroid cancer. MiXCR re-clonotyped the PCR reads for TCRdb. The V and J calls reflect TCRdb's pipeline rather than the authors' work. This sample yields more than 12,000 clones, of which roughly a fifth are seen a single time; 13% belongs to the top ten.

The chain combines TRBV2 with TRBJ2-5; 7 nucleotides line up with TRBD1. This clonotype originated in a female donor with papillary thyroid cancer or a benign thyroid nodule (not recorded which). Some clones in this sample may be carry-over from other donors' samples. Sequenced: blood. CDR3 residues: CASSGTGQETQYF. CDR3 in DNA: TGTGCCAGCAGTGGGACAGGCCAAGAGACCCAGTACTTC.